This T cell receptor (beta chain) originates from a study of blood T cell repertoires in COVID-19. Study at large: The United States, Italy and Spain were the sources of the acute and convalescent COVID-19 samples.

Original data processing: Reference gene primers were amplified, and this amplification served to estimate nucleated cell counts. TCRdb keeps only in-frame clones here, not all; method: immunoSEQ multiplex PCR. From that table come the V and J calls and clone size; the DNA was used to work out D and trimming. The sample comprises more than 200,000 clones, around 80% of which are singletons, and roughly 27% rests with the top ten. Trimming took 7 bases from V and 4 from J; bases not matched to a gene: 10. CDR3 length equals 14 residues. Germline CDR1 reads SGHKS; CDR2 reads YYEKEE (reference sequence).

The chain links TRBV5-5 to TRBJ2-5, with 7 bases lining up with TRBD2. The sample taken for sequencing was peripheral blood. The clonotype originates from a man aged 40-55 years with acute or convalescent COVID-19. The CDR3, as DNA: TGTGCCAGCGGGACTAAGCGGGACGGAGAGACCCAGTACTTC. Translated: CASGTKRDGETQYF.